These 16 T cell receptor beta chains were all obtained from the same sample, sequenced in a study of monozygotic twins with inflammatory bowel disease. TCRdb reprocessed the 5' RACE reads and reports one entry per CDR3 protein, with no DNA. The sample shows over 150,000 distinct CDR3 sequences, and approximately 2.8% sits with its ten largest clones. Material for sequencing was blood. These TCRs come from a human donor with ulcerative colitis or Crohn's disease, or a healthy co-twin of an affected twin (not recorded which).

This chain links TRBV20-1 with TRBJ1-4; TCRdb's D call, TRBD1, is unchecked because there is no DNA. This CDR3 has 16 amino acids. Germline V gene data show CDR1 as DFQATT and CDR2 as SNEGSKA (reference sequence). Here the CDR3 reads CSARDGQRSTNEKLFF.

The V call is TRBV7-2, the J call TRBJ2-3; checking the TCRdb D call of TRBD2 is not possible without DNA. The germline V gene has CDR1 SGHTA and CDR2 FQGNSA. CDR3 length: 15 residues. This CDR3 is CASSLEGSRTDTQYF.

V is TRBV20-1 and J is TRBJ1-2; TCRdb reports TRBD1, a call that lacks DNA to check it against. Germline V gene sequence: CDR1 DFQATT, CDR2 SNEGSKA (reference sequence). The CDR3 runs 12 residues. CDR3 amino acids: CSASGGPYGYTF.

The rearrangement links TRBV12-3 or TRBV12-4 to TRBJ2-5. The CDR3 is 14 amino acids. This chain's CDR3 is CASSLIPIEETQYF.

V and J are TRBV5-1 and TRBJ2-1; with no DNA, the TCRdb D assignment of TRBD2 cannot be verified. This CDR3 has 17 residues. Germline values: CDR1 SGHRS, CDR2 YFSETQ. The CDR3 sequence: CASSLEDARTFGNEQFF.

The chain has TRBV5-1 and TRBJ2-7. The CDR3 has 14 residues. Germline V gene data show CDR1 as SGHRS and CDR2 as YFSETQ. The CDR3 is CASSLDSEPYEQYF. Using reference TRBV5-1 and TRBJ2-7 for the parts outside the CDR3, the full variable domain is KAGVTQTPRYLIKTRGQQVTLSCSPISGHRSVSWYQQTPGQGLQFLFEYFSETQRNKGNFPGRFSGRQFSNSRSEMNVSTLELGDSALYLCASSLDSEPYEQYFGPGTRLTVT.

The rearrangement joins TRBV28 to TRBJ2-2; TCRdb's assignment of TRBD1 cannot be checked, as there is no DNA. The germline V gene has CDR1 MDHEN and CDR2 SYDVKM. The CDR3 runs 14 residues. This CDR3 reads CASSYRVTGGELFF.

V and J are TRBV6-1 and TRBJ2-7; TCRdb proposes TRBD2, but this gene call is untestable without DNA. CDR1 MNHNS and CDR2 SASEGT come from the germline V gene. The CDR3 is made up of 15 amino acids. The CDR3 protein is CASSEAWTSVYEQYF.

The rearrangement joins TRBV24-1 to TRBJ2-7. The germline V gene has CDR1 KGHDR and CDR2 SFDVKD. This CDR3 has 11 residues. The CDR3: CATSLANEQYF.

The chain has TRBV5-1 and TRBJ1-2; TCRdb gives TRBD1 as the D gene, but with no DNA this cannot be confirmed. Germline CDR1 is SGHRS and CDR2 is YFSETQ. The CDR3 consists of 12 residues. CDR3 sequence reads: CASSLSGDGYTF.

The CDR3: CASSLFRDSTEAFF. V is TRBV27 and J is TRBJ1-1; TCRdb selects TRBD1, and the lack of DNA leaves this call unchecked. The germline CDR1 and CDR2 sequences are MNHEY and SMNVEV (reference sequence). CDR3 length equals 14 residues.

J is TRBJ1-5 and V is TRBV15; checking the TCRdb D call of TRBD1 is not possible without DNA. CDR3 size: 16 residues. CDR1 LNHNV and CDR2 YYDKDF come from the germline V gene (reference sequence). The CDR3 sequence: CATSRGGDRGNQPQHF.

V is TRBV24-1 and J is TRBJ2-1; TCRdb calls TRBD1, which cannot be checked without DNA. Germline V gene sequence: CDR1 KGHDR, CDR2 SFDVKD. This CDR3 comprises 16 residues. The chain's CDR3 is CATSDFTGVTYNEQFF.

The chain links TRBV6-1 to TRBJ2-3; TCRdb names TRBD1, which stays unverified in the absence of DNA. This CDR3 is 15 amino acids long. CDR1 is MNHNS and CDR2 is SASEGT in the germline V gene. The CDR3 region is CASSGGNRVTDTQYF.

The chain couples TRBV7-9 to TRBJ2-7. The germline gives CDR1 SEHNR, CDR2 FQNEAQ (reference sequence). The CDR3 covers 14 residues. This chain's CDR3 is CASSLHGESYEQYF. Based on the CDR3 plus reference TRBV7-9 and TRBJ2-7, the full variable domain is DTGVSQNPRHKITKRGQNVTFRCDPISEHNRLYWYRQTLGQGPEFLTYFQNEAQLEKSRLLSDRFSAERPKGSFSTLEIQRTEQGDSAMYLCASSLHGESYEQYFGPGTRLTVT.

The chain is built from TRBV7-2 and TRBJ2-7; TCRdb proposes TRBD1, but this gene call is untestable without DNA. CDR1 is SGHTA, CDR2 FQGNSA, per germline. The CDR3 is 15 residues long. The CDR3 spells CASSLRTGGRGEQYF.